These 28 T cell receptor beta chains came from one sample sequenced in a study of blood T cell repertoires in COVID-19. The method was immunoSEQ multiplex PCR; TCRdb's version includes in-frame clones alone and lacks a portion of them. The table shows approximately 150,000 clones, with approximately 84% occurring only once. Specimen: PBMCs or T cells enriched from blood (not recorded which). The receptors originated from a woman aged 40 to 50 with acute COVID-19.

The chain combines TRBV2 with TRBJ2-7; TRBD1 might be the D (6 bases). Between the trimmed V and J ends, which lost 1 base and 4 bases, there was a span of 11 bases. The CDR3 runs 14 residues. Germline CDR1 reads SNHLY; CDR2 reads FYNNEI. The CDR3 sequence is CASSEGARGYEQYV. DNA of the CDR3: TGTGCCAGCAGTGAAGGAGCAAGGGGGTACGAGCAGTACGTC.

The chain links TRBV7-8 to TRBJ2-1, with TRBD2 identical over 13 bases. Trimming cost V 5 bases and J 0 bases; bases outside gene matches: 10. Germline-derived CDR1 and CDR2 are SGHVS and FQNEAQ. The CDR3 loop spans 19 amino acids. The CDR3 region is CASSTRTSGGRSSYNEQFF. In nucleotides, the CDR3 is TGTGCCAGCAGCACACGGACTAGCGGGGGCCGTAGCTCCTACAATGAGCAGTTCTTC.

The genes are TRBV10-3 and TRBJ2-3; 14 bases match TRBD2. The CDR3 has 17 amino acids. The trim removed 4 bases at V and 3 bases at J, leaving 6 bases unmatched. Per the germline V gene, CDR1 is ENHRY and CDR2 is SYGVKD. Here the CDR3 DNA reads TGTGCCATCAGTGCCGGGACTAGCGGGAGAGATACAGATACGCAGTATTTT. This encodes CAISAGTSGRDTDTQYF.

V usage is TRBV7-9 and J usage is TRBJ2-5; 13 bases fit TRBD2. The CDR3 totals 16 residues. The germline V gene has CDR1 SEHNR and CDR2 FQNEAQ (reference sequence). V dropped 5 bases and J dropped 5; count of bases not matched to a gene: 8. CDR3 sequence: CASSPGLAGIGETQYF. The CDR3 DNA reads TGTGCCAGCAGCCCGGGACTAGCGGGGATAGGGGAGACCCAGTACTTC. Based on the CDR3 plus reference TRBV7-9 and TRBJ2-5, the full variable domain is DTGVSQNPRHKITKRGQNVTFRCDPISEHNRLYWYRQTLGQGPEFLTYFQNEAQLEKSRLLSDRFSAERPKGSFSTLEIQRTEQGDSAMYLCASSPGLAGIGETQYFGPGTRLLVL.

The chain is built from TRBV13 and TRBJ2-3, with 14 bases matching TRBD2. CDR1 PRHDT and CDR2 FYEKMQ come from the germline V gene (reference sequence). The J segment lost 3 bases and the V segment lost 4 bases, leaving 9 bases of the junction unmatched. The CDR3 is made up of 18 amino acids. CDR3 loop: CASSSSRLAGGPTDTQYF. CDR3 DNA: TGTGCCAGCAGCTCCTCCCGACTAGCGGGAGGGCCTACAGATACGCAGTATTTT. Full variable domain (missing parts from reference TRBV13 and TRBJ2-3): AAGVIQSPRHLIKEKRETATLKCYPIPRHDTVYWYQQGPGQDPQFLISFYEKMQSDKGSIPDRFSAQQFSDYHSELNMSSLELGDSALYFCASSSSRLAGGPTDTQYFGPGTRLTVL.

With respect to this clone: A much larger clone lies one base from this, so it may be a read error. This same CDR3 is encoded by further DNA sequences in the sample. The rearrangement uses TRBV30 and TRBJ1-2; D gene ambiguous. CDR1 is GTSNPN, CDR2 SVGIG, per germline (reference sequence). The CDR3 spans 12 residues. Trimming stripped 1 base from V and 1 base from J, with 4 bases between. The CDR3 here is CAWSAGNYGYTF. The CDR3 region has the DNA TGTGCCTGGAGTGCGGGTAACTATGGCTACACCTTC.

V gene TRBV9 combines with J gene TRBJ2-2, with a possible D match to TRBD2 (5 bases). CDR1 and CDR2 (germline): SGDLS, YYNGEE. The V end was cut by 7 bases, the J end by 4 bases, with 14 bases between. The length of the CDR3 is 14 residues. The CDR3 here is CASGEIRGTGELFF. CDR3 coding DNA: TGTGCCAGCGGGGAGATCCGGGGCACCGGGGAGCTGTTTTTT. Based on the CDR3 plus reference TRBV9 and TRBJ2-2, the full variable domain is DSGVTQTPKHLITATGQRVTLRCSPRSGDLSVYWYQQSLDQGLQFLIQYYNGEERAKGNILERFSAQQFPDLHSELNLSSLELGDSALYFCASGEIRGTGELFFGEGSRLTVL.

The J gene is TRBJ2-3, the V gene TRBV6-4; perhaps TRBD1 as D (6 bases). This CDR3 has 14 residues. The V and J ends lost 6 bases and 2 bases respectively, with 12 bases between them. The germline V gene encodes CDR1 MRHNA and CDR2 SNTAGT. CDR3 region: CASRHSGDTDTQYF. The CDR3, as DNA: TGTGCCAGCAGACACTCAGGGGACACAGATACGCAGTATTTT.

A few counts support this clone. The chain uses TRBV5-4 and TRBJ2-7, with D hard to call. V gave up 4 bases and J gave up 5 bases, with 16 bases separating them. The CDR3 spans 14 residues. The V gene's germline CDR1 is SGHNT and CDR2 YYREEE (reference sequence). The chain's CDR3 is CASSLLSEADEQYF. The DNA for the CDR3 is TGTGCCAGCAGCCTACTAAGTGAGGCGGACGAGCAGTACTTC.

Only a few counts were recorded for this clone. The gene calls are TRBV7-9 and TRBJ1-1; D is uncertain. Trimming cost V 0 bases and J 3 bases, with 8 bases left between them. Germline V gives CDR1 SEHNR, CDR2 FQNEAQ (reference sequence). CDR3 length equals 14 residues. This chain's CDR3 is CASSLALSDTEAFF. In DNA, the CDR3 is TGTGCCAGCAGCTTAGCTTTATCCGACACTGAAGCTTTCTTT.

The chain combines TRBV7-9 with TRBJ2-1; 7 bases line up with TRBD1. Germline V gene sequence: CDR1 SEHNR, CDR2 FQNEAQ (reference sequence). The CDR3 has 13 amino acids. V lost 4 bases to trimming and J lost 5 bases; unmatched junction nucleotides: 2. CDR3 residues: CASSSGQNNEQFF. The CDR3 DNA reads TGTGCCAGCAGCTCGGGACAGAACAATGAGCAGTTCTTC.

CDR3 residues: CSVDTTGTNGYTF. CDR3 nucleotides: TGCAGCGTTGATACGACAGGGACAAATGGCTACACCTTC. The J gene is TRBJ1-2, the V gene TRBV29-1; 7 bases map to TRBD1. V shed 3 bases, J shed 6 bases, and the junction held 7 bases outside the gene matches. CDR3 length equals 13 residues. Germline V gene sequence: CDR1 SQVTM, CDR2 ANQGSEA.

The CDR3 nucleotides are TGCGCCAGCAGCTTGGTTAGCGGGGGGTTCGGCGAGCAGTACTTC. This sequence encodes CASSLVSGGFGEQYF. The chain carries TRBV5-1 and TRBJ2-7, with TRBD2 matching over 10 bases. V dropped 0 bases and J dropped 6; count of bases not matched to a gene: 6. The CDR3 is 15 residues long. In germline, CDR1 is SGHRS, CDR2 YFSETQ. The variable domain in full, with the rest retrieved from reference TRBV5-1 and TRBJ2-7, is KAGVTQTPRYLIKTRGQQVTLSCSPISGHRSVSWYQQTPGQGLQFLFEYFSETQRNKGNFPGRFSGRQFSNSRSEMNVSTLELGDSALYLCASSLVSGGFGEQYFGPGTRLTVT.

The chain joins TRBV5-1 to TRBJ1-4; D ambiguous. Trimming pared 6 bases from V and 8 bases from J, leaving 14 bases between. Per the germline V gene, CDR1 is SGHRS and CDR2 is YFSETQ. There are 13 residues in the CDR3. In nucleotides, the CDR3 is TGCGCCAGCACTGAACCGGGAGTCGAAAAACTGTTTTTT. Translation gives CASTEPGVEKLFF.

This rearrangement joins TRBV6-5 to TRBJ1-2, with D possibly being TRBD1 (6 bases). V was trimmed by 5 bases and J by 0 bases, leaving 13 bases between them. CDR1 and CDR2 (germline): MNHEY, SVGAGI. The CDR3 length is 15 residues. The CDR3 protein is CASSRTGTSNYGYTF. CDR3 sequence (DNA): TGTGCCAGCAGTCGAACCGGGACATCTAACTATGGCTACACCTTC.

This clone showed up just a few times. The rearrangement joins TRBV7-2 to TRBJ1-3, with a weak D call TRBD1 (5 bases). The CDR3 covers 16 residues. V lost 3 bases, J lost 4 bases, and 16 bases lay in between. Germline V CDR1 and CDR2: SGHTA, FQGNSA. The CDR3: CASSFQGSGTGNTIYF. In DNA, the CDR3 is TGTGCCAGCAGCTTCCAGGGTTCAGGAACGGGAAACACCATATATTTT.

About this clone itself: Other DNA sequences in this specimen translate into the identical CDR3. The chain employs TRBV10-3 and TRBJ1-5; the D gene is possibly TRBD1 (5 bases). The germline V gene has CDR1 ENHRY and CDR2 SYGVKD. V was trimmed by 2 bases and J by 4 bases, leaving 6 bases between them. This CDR3 comprises 13 residues. CDR3 sequence reads: CAISETGNQPQHF. CDR3 bases: TGTGCCATCAGTGAGACAGGTAATCAGCCCCAGCATTTT.

V and J are TRBV5-4 and TRBJ2-2; 12 bases align to TRBD2. V was clipped by 0 bases and J by 6 bases; unmatched bases: 3. CDR1 and CDR2 (germline): SGHNT, YYREEE (reference sequence). This CDR3 spans 16 amino acids. The CDR3 DNA follows: TGTGCCAGCAGCTTGGGGACTAGCGGGATGGCCGGGGAGCTGTTTTTT. It translates to CASSLGTSGMAGELFF.

This sequence joins TRBV18 and TRBJ2-2; TRBD2 matches at 9 bases. Germline V lookup: CDR1 KGHSH, CDR2 LQKENI. V trimming: 5 bases; J trimming: 5 bases; junction bases outside the gene matches: 6. This CDR3 is built from 15 residues. CDR3 coding DNA: TGTGCCAGCTCATTCGGACTAGCGCGTACCGGGGAGCTGTTTTTT. Translating it yields CASSFGLARTGELFF.

V and J are TRBV5-1 and TRBJ2-1, with 8 bases identical to TRBD2. Germline assignment: CDR1 SGHRS and CDR2 YFSETQ. This CDR3 comprises 16 residues. V was clipped by 2 bases and J by 4 bases; unmatched bases: 8. CDR3 region: CASSFVRAGEYNEQFF. In nucleotides, the CDR3 is TGCGCCAGCAGCTTTGTGCGAGCGGGAGAGTACAATGAGCAGTTCTTC.

The chain joins TRBV2 to TRBJ2-5; tentatively, D is TRBD1 (6 bases). Germline CDR1 reads SNHLY; CDR2 reads FYNNEI. The CDR3 length is 14 residues. The V and J ends lost 4 bases and 4 bases respectively, with 13 bases between them. CDR3 bases: TGTGCCAGCAGTGTTGGGGGCGTGGGAGAGACCCAGTACTTC. This gives the protein CASSVGGVGETQYF.

The genes are TRBV7-6 and TRBJ1-5; 7 nucleotides match TRBD1. The CDR3 runs to 15 residues. Germline-derived CDR1 and CDR2 are SGHVS and FNYEAQ. V lost 5 bases, J lost 3 bases, and 7 bases stayed unmatched. The CDR3 DNA sequence: TGTGCCAGCAGCCCGGGGACAGCCCTCAATCAGCCCCAGCATTTT. Residues: CASSPGTALNQPQHF. Full variable domain (rest looked up from reference TRBV7-6 and TRBJ1-5): GAGVSQSPRYKVTKRGQDVALRCDPISGHVSLYWYRQALGQGPEFLTYFNYEAQQDKSGLPNDRFSAERPEGSISTLTIQRTEQRDSAMYRCASSPGTALNQPQHFGDGTRLSIL.

In this sample, this clone turned up once. The chain employs TRBV18 and TRBJ2-5, with D possibly being TRBD2 (5 bases). This CDR3 has 15 residues. V gave up 1 base and J gave up 4 bases, with 13 bases separating them. Germline loops: CDR1 KGHSH, CDR2 LQKENI. The CDR3 DNA follows: TGTGCCAGCTCACCACTACCTAGCTGGGGAGAGACCCAGTACTTC. This encodes CASSPLPSWGETQYF.

The chain combines TRBV18 with TRBJ2-6, with D possibly matching TRBD2 (5 bases). The germline V gene has CDR1 KGHSH and CDR2 LQKENI. With 6 bases removed from V and 1 base from J, the gap between germline ends came to 13 bases. The CDR3 is 16 amino acids. CDR3 nucleotide sequence: TGTGCCAGCTCCAATATCGAGGGTTCTGGGGCCAACGTCCTGACTTTC. Translated, it gives CASSNIEGSGANVLTF. Full variable domain (rest looked up from reference TRBV18 and TRBJ2-6): NAGVMQNPRHLVRRRGQEARLRCSPMKGHSHVYWYRQLPEEGLKFMVYLQKENIIDESGMPKERFSAEFPKEGPSILRIQQVVRGDSAAYFCASSNIEGSGANVLTFGAGSRLTVL.

The chain couples TRBV2 to TRBJ1-1; TRBD1 matches at 8 bases. Losses at the gene ends were 11 bases for V and 4 bases for J; bases not matched to a gene: 9. The CDR3 spans 13 residues. The V gene's germline CDR1 is SNHLY and CDR2 FYNNEI. In DNA form, the CDR3 reads TGTGCCGGATGTCAGGGGGCGCGCACTGAAGCTTTCTTT. This codes for CAGCQGARTEAFF. Complete variable domain (other parts from reference TRBV2 and TRBJ1-1): EPEVTQTPSHQVTQMGQEVILRCVPISNHLYFYWYRQILGQKVEFLVSFYNNEISEKSEIFDDQFSVERPDGSNFTLKIRSTKLEDSAMYFCAGCQGARTEAFFGQGTRLTVV.

The chain couples TRBV5-5 to TRBJ1-1; D uncertain. Germline-derived CDR1 and CDR2 are SGHKS and YYEKEE (reference sequence). The V end was cut by 4 bases, the J end by 5 bases, with 15 bases between. This CDR3 contains 14 residues. CDR3 bases: TGTGCCAGCAGCCCAACGGGTAAGAGGACTGAAGCTTTCTTT. Amino acids: CASSPTGKRTEAFF. Looking up the rest from reference TRBV5-5 and TRBJ1-1 gives the full variable domain: DAGVTQSPTHLIKTRGQQVTLRCSPISGHKSVSWYQQVLGQGPQFIFQYYEKEERGRGNFPDRFSARQFPNYSSELNVNALLLGDSALYLCASSPTGKRTEAFFGQGTRLTVV.

V is TRBV29-1 and J is TRBJ1-2; 10 nucleotides agree with TRBD1. The ends lost 1 base at V and 4 bases at J; junction bases unmatched: 3. Germline CDR1 and CDR2: SQVTM and ANQGSEA. This CDR3 has 14 amino acids. The CDR3 region is CSVEAGDRGYGYTF. The CDR3 nucleotides read TGCAGCGTTGAAGCGGGGGACAGGGGCTATGGCTACACCTTC.

The J gene is TRBJ2-1, the V gene TRBV7-3; 9 nucleotides agree with TRBD2. This CDR3 is 15 amino acids long. The trim removed 5 bases at V and 4 bases at J, leaving 6 bases unmatched. CDR1 and CDR2 (germline): SGHTA, FQGTGA. Written as DNA, the CDR3 is TGTGCCAGCAGCCAAAGCGGGAGGAATTACAATGAGCAGTTCTTC. Its protein product is CASSQSGRNYNEQFF.